Following are 10 T cell receptor beta chains from one sample sequenced in a study of blood T cell repertoires in COVID-19. TCRdb's table, derived via immunoSEQ multiplex PCR, lists solely in-frame clones and lacks some. This sample has about 180,000 clones, with 86% found just once. The sequenced material came from PBMCs or T cells enriched from blood (not recorded which). Receptors originate from a woman in her thirties who had recovered from COVID-19.

The chain has TRBV18 and TRBJ2-7; a weak D match, TRBD1 (5 bases). The V end lost 0 bases, the J end lost 4 bases, and 16 bases lay between the germline ends. Germline CDR1 is KGHSH and CDR2 is LQKENI. This CDR3 has 16 amino acids. CDR3 DNA sequence: TGTGCCAGCTCACCACCCGACAGATCCTCCTGGTACGAGCAGTACTTC. The encoded protein is CASSPPDRSSWYEQYF.

This chain connects TRBV3-1 (or the pseudogene TRBV3-2) to TRBJ2-2; TRBD1 aligns across 7 bases. V lost 5 bases to trimming and J lost 0 bases; unmatched junction nucleotides: 6. Germline assignment: CDR1 LGHDT and CDR2 YNNKEL (reference sequence). The CDR3 is 16 amino acids. The CDR3 is CASSEQTGANTGELFF. The CDR3 region has the DNA TGTGCCAGCAGCGAACAAACAGGGGCGAACACCGGGGAGCTGTTTTTT.

V and J are TRBV5-1 and TRBJ2-1; the match to TRBD2 covers 10 bases. The V segment lost 1 base and the J segment 7 bases; nucleotides outside the gene matches: 14. CDR3 length: 18 residues. The germline CDR1 and CDR2 sequences are SGHRS and YFSETQ. CDR3 sequence (DNA): TGCGCCAGCAGCTTGCTCCGTCCGGGACTAGCGCCGATAAATGAGCAGTTCTTC. Its translation: CASSLLRPGLAPINEQFF.

The rearrangement joins TRBV7-2 to TRBJ2-1, with 14 bases identical to TRBD2. V was clipped by 5 bases and J by 8 bases; unmatched bases: 8. The CDR3 extends over 16 amino acids. The germline V gene encodes CDR1 SGHTA and CDR2 FQGNSA. CDR3 nucleotide sequence: TGTGCCAGCAGCACAGGGACTAGCGGGAGTGGGGATGAGCAGTTCTTC. Amino acid sequence: CASSTGTSGSGDEQFF.

The chain has TRBV5-1 and TRBJ2-7; D possibly corresponds to TRBD2 (6 bases). V was pared by 4 bases and J by 0 bases, with 17 bases between. CDR3 length: 16 amino acids. Germline CDR1 and CDR2: SGHRS and YFSETQ. CDR3 DNA sequence: TGCGCCAGCAGCCACCCCGGGGGAGCGAGCTCCTACGAGCAGTACTTC. Translated, it gives CASSHPGGASSYEQYF.

The chain links TRBV29-1 to TRBJ2-3; no definite D call. This CDR3 has 13 residues. The ends were cut back, 5 bases at V and 6 bases at J, with 15 bases in the middle. Germline CDR1 SQVTM, CDR2 ANQGSEA. CDR3 residues: CSVLTPGRDTQYF. The DNA for the CDR3 is TGCAGCGTTTTAACCCCAGGTCGGGATACGCAGTATTTT.

This clone has a single count. The chain combines TRBV7-2 with TRBJ2-2; D possibly corresponds to TRBD2 (7 bases). Trimming pared 3 bases from V and 3 bases from J, leaving 14 bases between. There are 16 residues in the CDR3. The V gene's germline CDR1 is SGHTA and CDR2 FQGNSA. CDR3 amino acids: CASSLMGGADTGELFF. The CDR3 DNA reads as TGTGCCAGCAGCTTGATGGGGGGGGCCGACACCGGGGAGCTGTTTTTT.

The V call is TRBV6-5, the J call TRBJ2-7; 14 positions agree with TRBD2. With 5 bases clipped from V and 9 bases from J, the junction kept 6 bases outside the gene matches. The germline CDR1 and CDR2 sequences are MNHEY and SVGAGI. The CDR3 consists of 14 residues. CDR3 residues: CASSPGTSGSGQYF. In nucleotides, the CDR3 is TGTGCCAGCAGTCCCGGGACTAGCGGGAGTGGGCAGTACTTC.

The V call is TRBV4-1, the J call TRBJ1-2; D is possibly TRBD1 (6 bases). The V end lost 0 bases, the J end lost 5 bases, and 13 bases lay between the germline ends. Germline loops: CDR1 MGHRA, CDR2 YSYEKL. This CDR3 is built from 15 residues. CDR3 coding DNA: TGCGCCAGCAGCCAAGATTCTACAGGGCATTATGGCTACACCTTC. Protein: CASSQDSTGHYGYTF.

CDR3: CASSQDPRGRAEKLFF. The CDR3 bases are TGTGCCAGCAGCCAAGACCCGCGGGGGAGGGCTGAAAAACTGTTTTTT. This chain connects TRBV3-1 (or the pseudogene TRBV3-2) to TRBJ1-4; D possibly corresponds to TRBD1 (5 bases). Deletions cut 0 bases from V and 7 bases from J, with 15 bases between. Per the germline V gene, CDR1 is LGHDT and CDR2 is YNNKEL (reference sequence). The CDR3 consists of 16 residues.